What follows are 30 T cell receptor beta chains derived from one specimen sequenced in a study of cytomegalovirus exposure and HLA in healthy donors (dated by TCRdb to 2016 to 2017). Libraries came from the immunoSEQ multiplex PCR assay. For the multiplex PCR, a mixture combining 60 forward primers for TCR Vbeta segments and 13 reverse primers for TCR Jbeta segments was used. TCRdb re-hosts the immuneACCESS table, in-frame sequences only. Its copies lack some clones; in the studies checked, an unresolved V gene accounts for under half of them, and the cause for the rest is not known. Across this sample there are about 130,000 clones, with over 75% seen only once. The top ten hold approximately 4.5% of the sample. The specimen sequenced was PBMCs. These TCRs come from a male donor in good health and CMV-seropositive.

V usage is TRBV7-8 and J usage is TRBJ2-2; TRBD2 matches 7 bases. The trim removed 5 bases at V and 0 bases at J, leaving 12 bases unmatched. Germline values: CDR1 SGHVS, CDR2 FQNEAQ. This CDR3 is built from 18 residues. In DNA form, the CDR3 reads TGTGCCAGCAGCGCCTTACCGGGACTACATCCGAACACCGGGGAGCTGTTTTTT. As protein: CASSALPGLHPNTGELFF.

J is TRBJ2-2 and V is TRBV27, with a tentative D call TRBD2 (6 bases). The germline gives CDR1 MNHEY, CDR2 SMNVEV (reference sequence). The CDR3 totals 17 residues. Trimming pared 0 bases from V and 5 bases from J, leaving 16 bases between. CDR3 protein: CASSLSNVAVGTGELFF. In DNA form, the CDR3 reads TGTGCCAGCAGTTTATCGAACGTAGCGGTGGGGACCGGGGAGCTGTTTTTT.

The chain is built from TRBV19 and TRBJ2-1, with a tentative D call TRBD2 (5 bases). Deletions cut 10 bases from V and 1 base from J, with 11 bases between. From germline, CDR1 is LNHDA and CDR2 SQIVND (reference sequence). The CDR3 has 13 amino acids. The CDR3 sequence: CATRRGSYNEQFF. The DNA of the CDR3 is TGTGCCACACGACGGGGTTCCTACAATGAGCAGTTCTTC.

V usage is TRBV7-3 and J usage is TRBJ2-1; 9 bases line up with TRBD2. The CDR3 length is 15 residues. The germline gives CDR1 SGHTA, CDR2 FQGTGA. V dropped 7 bases and J dropped 7; count of bases not matched to a gene: 11. CDR3 DNA sequence: TGTGCCAGCACCCTTCAGGCGGGAGGGGGAAATGAGCAGTTCTTC. Translating gives CASTLQAGGGNEQFF.

The J gene is TRBJ2-7, the V gene TRBV6-1; TRBD1 agrees at 9 bases. Trimming removed 5 bases from V and 3 bases from J; junction bases left unmatched: 5. This CDR3 region has 14 residues. Germline V lookup: CDR1 MNHNS, CDR2 SASEGT. The CDR3: CASSWTGESYEQYF. The CDR3 nucleotides are TGTGCCAGCAGTTGGACAGGGGAAAGCTACGAGCAGTACTTC.

The V gene is TRBV5-1, the J gene TRBJ2-2; D unresolved. The CDR3 sequence is 13 residues long. Germline V gene data show CDR1 as SGHRS and CDR2 as YFSETQ. The V end was cut by 5 bases, the J end by 2 bases, with 7 bases between. This CDR3 is CASSTANTGELFF. CDR3 sequence (DNA): TGCGCCAGCAGTACTGCTAACACCGGGGAGCTGTTTTTT.

The CDR3 spells CASSLELAGGNNSPLHF. The DNA of the CDR3 is TGTGCCAGCAGCTTGGAGTTGGCAGGGGGGAATAATTCACCCCTCCACTTT. This chain links TRBV5-4 with TRBJ1-6; 7 bases are a match to TRBD1. Germline loops: CDR1 SGHNT, CDR2 YYREEE (reference sequence). The CDR3 has 17 amino acids. After removal of 0 bases from V and 5 bases from J, the junction contained 8 bases not matched to a gene.

This chain links TRBV5-1 with TRBJ2-1; the match to TRBD2 covers 13 bases. The V segment lost 3 bases and the J segment 1 base; nucleotides outside the gene matches: 10. There are 19 residues in the CDR3. Germline V gene lookup returns CDR1 SGHRS and CDR2 YFSETQ. The CDR3 nucleotides are TGCGCCAGCAGCTCCGGACTAGCGGGAGTGACGGGGTCCTACAATGAGCAGTTCTTC. The encoded protein is CASSSGLAGVTGSYNEQFF.

This clone was seen a few times. V usage is TRBV13 and J usage is TRBJ2-7; 11 nucleotides agree with TRBD2. J was trimmed by 7 bases and V by 3 bases; bases with no gene match: 17. There are 18 residues in the CDR3. From germline, CDR1 is PRHDT and CDR2 FYEKMQ (reference sequence). This chain's CDR3 is CASSFNSGGAIGSFEQYF. The CDR3, as DNA: TGTGCCAGCAGCTTTAATAGCGGGGGGGCCATAGGATCGTTTGAGCAGTACTTC.

This chain connects TRBV5-6 to TRBJ1-1; TRBD1 is a possible D gene (5 bases). The V end was cut by 0 bases, the J end by 1 base, with 10 bases between. The length of the CDR3 is 15 residues. CDR1 is SGHDT and CDR2 is YYEEEE in the germline V gene. The CDR3 spells CASSLDRQGNTEAFF. DNA of the CDR3: TGTGCCAGCAGCTTGGATCGGCAGGGGAACACTGAAGCTTTCTTT.

This chain connects TRBV29-1 to TRBJ1-2; D uncertain. CDR3 length equals 10 residues. CDR1 and CDR2 from the germline V gene are SQVTM and ANQGSEA. V shed 3 bases and J shed 7 bases, with 6 bases lying between them. The CDR3 coding sequence is TGCAGCGTTGACCGGGGTGGCTACACCTTC. Its protein product is CSVDRGGYTF.

The V call is TRBV29-1, the J call TRBJ2-7; 12 bases match TRBD2. The germline CDR1 and CDR2 sequences are SQVTM and ANQGSEA. The length of the CDR3 is 14 residues. Germline trimming cut 3 bases from V and 3 bases from J; bases unmatched to any gene: 3. This chain's CDR3 is CSVEAGLAGYEQYF. The CDR3 DNA reads as TGCAGCGTTGAGGCGGGACTAGCGGGCTACGAGCAGTACTTC.

The chain couples TRBV10-3 to TRBJ2-1, with D possibly matching TRBD2 (6 bases). Germline V CDR1 and CDR2: ENHRY, SYGVKD. The CDR3 length is 15 residues. Deletions cut 5 bases from V and 0 bases from J, with 11 bases between. CDR3: CAISPAGSSYNEQFF. CDR3 nucleotides: TGTGCCATCAGTCCCGCGGGGAGCTCCTACAATGAGCAGTTCTTC.

V and J are TRBV5-4 and TRBJ2-1, with 7 bases fitting TRBD1. Losses at the gene ends were 1 base for V and 4 bases for J; bases not matched to a gene: 5. Germline lookup yields CDR1 SGHNT and CDR2 YYREEE (reference sequence). The CDR3 sequence is 15 residues long. The CDR3 DNA follows: TGTGCCAGCAGCTTGCAACAGGGGTCTTACAATGAGCAGTTCTTC. As protein: CASSLQQGSYNEQFF.

V is TRBV6-4 and J is TRBJ2-3; 8 bases are a match to TRBD2. J lost 4 bases, V lost 6 bases, and 6 bases had no gene match. In germline, CDR1 is MRHNA, CDR2 SNTAGT. The CDR3 consists of 14 residues. In DNA, the CDR3 is TGTGCCAGCAGCCGGACTAGCCTCGCAGATACGCAGTATTTT. Translating gives CASSRTSLADTQYF.

The chain uses TRBV9 and TRBJ1-6; no clear D. CDR1 and CDR2 (germline): SGDLS, YYNGEE. This CDR3 region has 16 residues. V was trimmed by 4 bases and J by 3 bases, leaving 14 bases between them. The CDR3 region has the DNA TGTGCCAGCAGCTCTAGCTCCCGGAACTATAATTCACCCCTCCACTTT. It translates to CASSSSSRNYNSPLHF. Based on the CDR3 plus reference TRBV9 and TRBJ1-6, the full variable domain is DSGVTQTPKHLITATGQRVTLRCSPRSGDLSVYWYQQSLDQGLQFLIQYYNGEERAKGNILERFSAQQFPDLHSELNLSSLELGDSALYFCASSSSSRNYNSPLHFGNGTRLTVT.

V gene TRBV7-9 combines with J gene TRBJ1-1, with D possibly matching TRBD1 (5 bases). Germline V CDR1 and CDR2: SEHNR, FQNEAQ (reference sequence). V was cut by 5 bases and J by 1 base, with 17 bases left in between. This CDR3 is built from 16 residues. This chain's CDR3 is CASSPGWGRANTEAFF. CDR3 nucleotides: TGTGCCAGCAGCCCCGGATGGGGCAGGGCGAACACTGAAGCTTTCTTT.

This clone has a handful of counts. The V call is TRBV18, the J call TRBJ2-5, with 7 bases aligning to TRBD2. The CDR3 is 17 residues long. CDR1 KGHSH and CDR2 LQKENI come from the germline V gene. Trimming cost V 1 base and J 2 bases; bases outside gene matches: 10. The CDR3 is CASSPQLSTSPQETQYF. Here the CDR3 DNA reads TGTGCCAGCTCACCACAACTCTCGACTAGCCCTCAAGAGACCCAGTACTTC.

The chain carries TRBV4-1 and TRBJ1-4; 7 bases agree with TRBD1. Trimming cost V 0 bases and J 3 bases; bases outside gene matches: 1. This CDR3 comprises 15 residues. Germline lookup yields CDR1 MGHRA and CDR2 YSYEKL. Here the CDR3 DNA reads TGCGCCAGCAGCCAAGAGGGGACAGCTAATGAAAAACTGTTTTTT. It translates to CASSQEGTANEKLFF.

This rearrangement joins TRBV27 to TRBJ1-6; 8 bases agree with TRBD1. The germline V gene encodes CDR1 MNHEY and CDR2 SMNVEV (reference sequence). The CDR3 is 17 amino acids. J gave up 4 bases and V 7 bases, and 12 bases lay outside the gene matches. DNA for the CDR3: TGTGCCAGCACGCCATCGGGGACAGGAGTATATAATTCACCCCTCCACTTT. Translating it yields CASTPSGTGVYNSPLHF.

The chain combines TRBV2 with TRBJ2-5, with 7 bases identical to TRBD2. The CDR3 sequence is 13 residues long. The junction had 6 bases not matched to a gene; V was cut back by 7 bases and J by 4 bases. Germline V lookup: CDR1 SNHLY, CDR2 FYNNEI. The DNA for the CDR3 is TGTGCCAGCACTGGTCCGGGGGGAGAGACCCAGTACTTC. This sequence encodes CASTGPGGETQYF.

The chain links TRBV5-1 to TRBJ2-5; D might be TRBD1 (5 bases). With 4 bases removed from V and 5 bases from J, the gap between germline ends came to 24 bases. CDR1 is SGHRS and CDR2 is YFSETQ in the germline V gene. The CDR3 extends over 17 amino acids. DNA of the CDR3: TGCGCCAGCAGCCCACACATCGGGTCAGGGCGTCGGGAGACCCAGTACTTC. It encodes CASSPHIGSGRRETQYF.

This clone was seen just once. V gene TRBV28 combines with J gene TRBJ1-1; the D is unclear. The V gene lost 6 bases and the J gene lost 3 bases, with 5 bases spanning the gap. Germline CDR1 reads MDHEN; CDR2 reads SYDVKM. CDR3 length: 11 amino acids. The CDR3 region is CASRTYTEAFF. CDR3 DNA sequence: TGTGCCAGCAGGACATACACTGAAGCTTTCTTT.

This sequence joins TRBV13 and TRBJ2-2, with a possible D match to TRBD1 (6 bases). CDR1 PRHDT and CDR2 FYEKMQ come from the germline V gene (reference sequence). The CDR3 spans 17 residues. Between the trimmed V and J ends, which lost 2 bases and 6 bases, there was a span of 19 bases. The CDR3 sequence: CASSLTPHRDIPGELFF. CDR3 DNA sequence: TGTGCCAGCAGCTTAACTCCCCACCGGGACATTCCCGGGGAGCTGTTTTTT.

The chain is built from TRBV9 and TRBJ2-7; D is possibly TRBD2 (5 bases). Trimming took 0 bases from V and 5 from J, leaving 15 bases between them. The CDR3 contains 15 residues. Germline CDR1 SGDLS, CDR2 YYNGEE. CDR3 nucleotides: TGTGCCAGCAGCGTAGAGGGAGCGGTGCGGAACGAGCAGTACTTC. Protein: CASSVEGAVRNEQYF. Based on the CDR3 plus reference TRBV9 and TRBJ2-7, the full variable domain is DSGVTQTPKHLITATGQRVTLRCSPRSGDLSVYWYQQSLDQGLQFLIQYYNGEERAKGNILERFSAQQFPDLHSELNLSSLELGDSALYFCASSVEGAVRNEQYFGPGTRLTVT.

The chain employs TRBV9 and TRBJ1-1, with no clear D. The CDR3 has 13 residues. Trimming stripped 0 bases from V and 1 base from J, with 4 bases between. Per germline, CDR1 SGDLS and CDR2 YYNGEE. Here the CDR3 reads CASSVAGNTEAFF. The CDR3 DNA reads as TGTGCCAGCAGCGTAGCGGGGAACACTGAAGCTTTCTTT.

The chain couples TRBV2 to TRBJ2-3; no clear D. The CDR3 runs 12 residues. The germline V and J ends were trimmed by 5 bases and 1 base, with 4 bases remaining between them. Germline V gene data show CDR1 as SNHLY and CDR2 as FYNNEI. CDR3 sequence (DNA): TGTGCCAGCAGTCGGGGCACAGATACGCAGTATTTT. Translation gives CASSRGTDTQYF. Filled out from reference TRBV2 and TRBJ2-3, the complete variable domain reads EPEVTQTPSHQVTQMGQEVILRCVPISNHLYFYWYRQILGQKVEFLVSFYNNEISEKSEIFDDQFSVERPDGSNFTLKIRSTKLEDSAMYFCASSRGTDTQYFGPGTRLTVL.

V usage is TRBV11-2 and J usage is TRBJ2-7, with 7 nucleotides matching TRBD2. Germline CDR1 SGHAT, CDR2 FQNNGV. This CDR3 has 14 residues. J gave up 5 bases and V 4 bases, and 8 bases lay outside the gene matches. Here the CDR3 reads CASSSRLANNEQYF. As DNA, the CDR3 is TGTGCCAGCAGCTCGCGACTAGCTAACAACGAGCAGTACTTC.

This clone was picked up a small number of times. The gene calls are TRBV7-6 and TRBJ1-1, with D uncertain. Per the germline V gene, CDR1 is SGHVS and CDR2 is FNYEAQ. CDR3 length: 13 residues. The V end lost 4 bases, the J end lost 9 bases, and 15 bases lay between the germline ends. CDR3 amino acids: CASSSLGVLKAFF. DNA of the CDR3: TGTGCCAGCAGCTCTCTCGGTGTTTTGAAAGCTTTCTTT.

As to this clone: One junction end does not reproduce the germline sequence, and a read error may be involved. The V gene is TRBV9, the J gene TRBJ2-6; 11 positions agree with TRBD1. The CDR3 is 20 residues long. Looked up from germline, CDR1 is SGDLS and CDR2 is YYNGEE. Here the CDR3 reads CASSVRDSGQGVSGANGLTF. The CDR3 nucleotides are TGTGCCAGCAGCGTCCGTGACTCGGGACAGGGGGTTTCTGGGGCCAACGGCCTGACTTTC.